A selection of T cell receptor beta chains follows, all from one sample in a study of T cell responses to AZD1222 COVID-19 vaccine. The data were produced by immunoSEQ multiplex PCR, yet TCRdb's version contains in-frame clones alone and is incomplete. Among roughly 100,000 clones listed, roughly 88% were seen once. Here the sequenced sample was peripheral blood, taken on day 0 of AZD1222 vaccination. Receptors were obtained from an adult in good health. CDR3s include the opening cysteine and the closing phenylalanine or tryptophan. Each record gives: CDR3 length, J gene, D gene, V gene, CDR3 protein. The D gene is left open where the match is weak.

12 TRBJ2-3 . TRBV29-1 CSVYRGGDTQYF
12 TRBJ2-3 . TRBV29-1 CSVVGYEVSQYF
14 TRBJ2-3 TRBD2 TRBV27 CASSPGTGGGTQYF
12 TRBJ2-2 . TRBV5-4 CASSLDTGELFF
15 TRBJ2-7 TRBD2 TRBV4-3 CASSQLGEGSYEQYF
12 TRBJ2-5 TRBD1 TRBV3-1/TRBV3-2 CASCQGEETQYF
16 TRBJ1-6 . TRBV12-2 CASRLPPGSENSPLHF
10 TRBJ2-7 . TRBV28 CASRSGEQYF
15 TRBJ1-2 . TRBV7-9 CASSLVTASNYGYTF
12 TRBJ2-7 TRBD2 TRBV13 CASSAGGSEQYF
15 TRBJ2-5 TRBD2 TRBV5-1 CASSLAGTSLETQYF
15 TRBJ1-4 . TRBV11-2 CASSSQVATNEKLFF
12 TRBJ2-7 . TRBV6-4 CATQGRGYEQYF
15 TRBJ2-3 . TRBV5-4 CASSLLLRVADTQYF
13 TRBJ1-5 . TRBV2 CASSEGFNQPQHF
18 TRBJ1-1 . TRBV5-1 CASSLATLDGPRNTEAFF
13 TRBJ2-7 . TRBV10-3 CAISEGQTYEQYF
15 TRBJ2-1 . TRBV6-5 CASSAVDASRHEQFF
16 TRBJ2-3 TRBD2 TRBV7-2 CASSFIAGGNTDTQYF
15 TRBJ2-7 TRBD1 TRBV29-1 CSVEGWTGSRNEQYF
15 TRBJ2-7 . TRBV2 CASSGSVSDPYEQYF
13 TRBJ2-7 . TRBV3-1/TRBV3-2 CASSRLGVGEQYF
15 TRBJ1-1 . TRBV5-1 CASSGNGGAGTEAFF
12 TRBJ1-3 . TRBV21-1 CASSTKGNTIYF
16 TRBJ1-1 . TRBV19 CASRTLDSPKNTEAFF
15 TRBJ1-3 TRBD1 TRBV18 CASSLTGDTGNTIYF
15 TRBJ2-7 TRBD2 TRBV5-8 CASSLGLAGDNVQYF
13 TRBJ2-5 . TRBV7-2 CASSLGARGTQYF
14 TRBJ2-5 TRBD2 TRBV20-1 CSASPAGGQETQYF
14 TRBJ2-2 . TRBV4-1 CASSQGDGTGELFF
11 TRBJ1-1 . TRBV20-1 CSARPQGEAFF
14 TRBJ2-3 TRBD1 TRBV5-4 CASSLQGATDTQYF
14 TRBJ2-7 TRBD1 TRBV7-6 CASSLADRVYEQYF
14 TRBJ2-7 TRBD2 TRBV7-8 CASSRTSGSYEQYF
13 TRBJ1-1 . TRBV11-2 CASSLVRGPGAFF
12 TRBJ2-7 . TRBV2 CASSYQGDEQYF
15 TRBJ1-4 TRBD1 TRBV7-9 CASGTGVLSNEKLFF
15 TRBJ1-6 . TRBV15 CATSREPPEGSPLHF
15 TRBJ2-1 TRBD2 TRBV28 CASSPGGWTAHEQFF
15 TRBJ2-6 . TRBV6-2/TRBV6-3 CASSYTGGGANVLTF
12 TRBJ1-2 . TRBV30 CAWSGEGYGYTF
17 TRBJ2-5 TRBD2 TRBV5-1 CASSFPTSGGSQETQYF
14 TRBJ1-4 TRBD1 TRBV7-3 CASSRGQGVKKLFF
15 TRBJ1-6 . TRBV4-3 CASSQTGGDNSPLHF